Below are 30 T cell receptor beta chains sequenced from a single sample in a study of beta chain features in type 1 diabetes (dated by TCRdb to between 2017 and 2018). The library was obtained by the immunoSEQ multiplex PCR assay. The entire amount of isolated RNA was reverse transcribed using the High Capacity cDNA Reverse Transcription Kit, so the sequenced TCRB transcripts were expressed ones. In its TCRdb copy, this immuneACCESS table keeps in-frame sequences only and misses some clones. Where compared with another copy, unresolved V genes explain less than half of these, and the others have no known cause. This sample holds 330,000 or so clones; around 19% were observed only once. 0.044% of the sample is taken by the ten largest. Sequences were obtained from naive CD4+ T cells from blood. What this sample's cell subset or site label stands for: true naive CD4+ T cells. The receptors were gathered from a woman younger than 30 in good health.

The chain recombines TRBV5-4 with TRBJ2-1, with 9 bases fitting TRBD2. Germline loops: CDR1 SGHNT, CDR2 YYREEE (reference sequence). The CDR3 covers 16 residues. The V segment lost 0 bases and the J segment 2 bases; nucleotides outside the gene matches: 3. CDR3 loop: CASSLDSGSTYNEQFF. The CDR3 region has the DNA TGTGCCAGCAGCTTGGATAGCGGGAGCACCTACAATGAGCAGTTCTTC.

This clone was found a few times. The chain joins TRBV4-1 to TRBJ1-2, with D tentatively TRBD1 (5 bases). Germline lookup yields CDR1 MGHRA and CDR2 YSYEKL. The CDR3 spans 14 residues. The V and J ends lost 4 bases and 2 bases respectively, with 11 bases between them. CDR3 nucleotides: TGCGCCAGCAGCCTAGCCGGGGGGAACTATGGCTACACCTTC. The encoded protein is CASSLAGGNYGYTF.

This clone was seen a handful of times. This chain links TRBV4-1 with TRBJ2-3; D is undetermined. The CDR3 runs 16 residues. CDR1 and CDR2 (germline): MGHRA, YSYEKL. V was cut by 0 bases and J by 2 bases, with 12 bases left in between. CDR3 sequence: CASSQELQRATDTQYF. The DNA of the CDR3 is TGCGCCAGCAGCCAAGAGTTGCAGCGCGCCACAGATACGCAGTATTTT.

This clone was observed a handful of times. The CDR3, as DNA: TGTGCCAGCTCTCTAGAGCAGAATGGCTACACCTTC. Its translation: CASSLEQNGYTF. This chain joins TRBV6-6 and TRBJ1-2; D not certain. This CDR3 contains 12 residues. Per germline, CDR1 MNHNY and CDR2 SVGAGI (reference sequence). Trimming removed 8 bases at V and 6 bases at J, with 13 bases between.

This clone was seen a few times. The rearrangement uses TRBV15 and TRBJ2-7; possibly TRBD1 for D (5 bases). In germline, CDR1 is LNHNV, CDR2 YYDKDF (reference sequence). The CDR3 contains 16 residues. The germline V and J ends were trimmed by 4 bases and 4 bases, with 20 bases remaining between them. DNA for the CDR3: TGTGCCACCAGCACCCAACGGACACGAACGTCGTACGAGCAGTACTTC. Its protein is CATSTQRTRTSYEQYF.

This chain connects TRBV18 to TRBJ2-3, with no clear D. The germline V gene has CDR1 KGHSH and CDR2 LQKENI. V dropped 3 bases and J dropped 4 bases, with 5 bases sitting between them. CDR3 length equals 12 residues. CDR3 sequence (DNA): TGTGCCAGCTCACCCCCGTCAGATACGCAGTATTTT. It translates to CASSPPSDTQYF. The full variable domain, completed using reference TRBV18 and TRBJ2-3, is NAGVMQNPRHLVRRRGQEARLRCSPMKGHSHVYWYRQLPEEGLKFMVYLQKENIIDESGMPKERFSAEFPKEGPSILRIQQVVRGDSAAYFCASSPPSDTQYFGPGTRLTVL.

The rearrangement joins TRBV7-2 to TRBJ2-5; 10 bases agree with TRBD2. The V and J ends lost 6 bases and 7 bases, in that order; junction bases with no gene match: 5. Looked up from germline, CDR1 is SGHTA and CDR2 is FQGNSA. The CDR3 is made up of 13 amino acids. The CDR3 region is CASRPPSGGTQYF. As DNA, the CDR3 is TGTGCCAGCAGACCACCTAGCGGGGGGACCCAGTACTTC.

CDR3 region: CASSQATGGDYGYTF. CDR3 sequence (DNA): TGCGCCAGCAGCCAAGCTACAGGGGGCGACTATGGCTACACCTTC. The J gene is TRBJ1-2, the V gene TRBV4-1, with 9 nucleotides matching TRBD1. CDR3 length: 15 residues. With V trimmed by 1 base and J by 3 bases, 3 bases remained unmatched. Per germline, CDR1 MGHRA and CDR2 YSYEKL.

This clone has only a few counts. The chain is built from TRBV5-1 and TRBJ2-6, with D uncertain. The germline V gene has CDR1 SGHRS and CDR2 YFSETQ. The CDR3 has 15 amino acids. Trimming shortened V by 0 bases and J by 4 bases, and 8 bases separated the two germline ends. The CDR3 nucleotides are TGCGCCAGCAGCTTGGCCAGGCCGGGGGCCAACGTCCTGACTTTC. Translating gives CASSLARPGANVLTF.

This chain joins TRBV9 and TRBJ1-2; 7 bases line up with TRBD1. The CDR3 covers 15 residues. V shed 4 bases, J shed 1 base, and the junction held 7 bases outside the gene matches. Germline V gene lookup returns CDR1 SGDLS and CDR2 YYNGEE. The CDR3 nucleotides read TGTGCCAGCAGCCCTCGGACAGGTATTAACTATGGCTACACCTTC. Amino acid sequence: CASSPRTGINYGYTF.

The table lists this clone with a few counts. The genes are TRBV18 and TRBJ1-1; D uncertain. This CDR3 is 13 amino acids long. The V gene's germline CDR1 is KGHSH and CDR2 LQKENI. V shed 2 bases and J shed 5 bases, with 9 bases lying between them. The CDR3 DNA follows: TGTGCCAGCTCACCAACGGGAGGGACTGAAGCTTTCTTT. It translates to CASSPTGGTEAFF. The full variable domain, rest sourced from reference TRBV18 and TRBJ1-1, is NAGVMQNPRHLVRRRGQEARLRCSPMKGHSHVYWYRQLPEEGLKFMVYLQKENIIDESGMPKERFSAEFPKEGPSILRIQQVVRGDSAAYFCASSPTGGTEAFFGQGTRLTVV.

This chain connects TRBV25-1 to TRBJ2-7; weak D call: TRBD2 (7 bases). Germline V CDR1 and CDR2: MGHDK, SYGVNS. Trimming stripped 4 bases from V and 5 bases from J, with 21 bases between. The CDR3 is made up of 16 amino acids. The CDR3 reads CASSGWGGAAGDEQYF. The CDR3 DNA is TGTGCCAGCAGTGGATGGGGGGGGGCGGCAGGGGACGAGCAGTACTTC.

This clone turned up a few times. J is TRBJ2-7 and V is TRBV6-6; 8 nucleotides agree with TRBD2. Germline V gene sequence: CDR1 MNHNY, CDR2 SVGAGI (reference sequence). This CDR3 spans 12 amino acids. J gave up 7 bases and V 4 bases, and 3 bases lay outside the gene matches. Written as DNA, the CDR3 is TGTGCCAGCAGTTTTCGGGGGGGAGAGCAGTACTTC. It codes for CASSFRGGEQYF.

This chain joins TRBV4-1 and TRBJ1-2, with 9 bases that match TRBD1. The CDR3 totals 18 residues. V dropped 3 bases and J dropped 8; count of bases not matched to a gene: 19. Germline CDR1 and CDR2: MGHRA and YSYEKL. CDR3: CASSQGGTGRKSSRGYTF. CDR3 sequence (DNA): TGCGCCAGCAGCCAGGGAGGGACAGGGAGGAAATCTTCTCGGGGCTACACCTTC.

This sequence joins TRBV9 and TRBJ2-6; D is possibly TRBD2 (5 bases). There are 18 residues in the CDR3. V was pared by 1 base and J by 4 bases, with 18 bases between. Germline V lookup: CDR1 SGDLS, CDR2 YYNGEE. CDR3: CASSVPGPWAGGANVLTF. CDR3 nucleotides: TGTGCCAGCAGCGTACCGGGTCCTTGGGCGGGCGGGGCCAACGTCCTGACTTTC.

The chain recombines TRBV11-3 with TRBJ1-1, with D uncertain. Germline loops: CDR1 SGHNT, CDR2 YENEEA. The CDR3 contains 16 residues. Deletions cut 0 bases from V and 6 bases from J, with 17 bases between. CDR3 protein: CASSLDLGGRGAEAFF. Here the CDR3 DNA reads TGTGCCAGCAGCTTAGATCTTGGCGGCCGAGGCGCTGAAGCTTTCTTT.

This clone turned up a few times. The V gene is TRBV11-2, the J gene TRBJ2-1; 13 positions match TRBD2. Trimming removed 0 bases from V and 8 bases from J; junction bases left unmatched: 4. The length of the CDR3 is 16 residues. Per the germline V gene, CDR1 is SGHAT and CDR2 is FQNNGV. The CDR3 DNA is TGTGCCAGCAGCTTAGATGGGACTAGCGGGATTGATGAGCAGTTCTTC. Amino acids: CASSLDGTSGIDEQFF.

The chain uses TRBV10-3 and TRBJ2-5; TRBD1 agrees at 11 bases. Trimming took 5 bases from V and 2 from J; bases not matched to a gene: 16. Germline V gene lookup returns CDR1 ENHRY and CDR2 SYGVKD. The CDR3 spans 19 residues. For the CDR3, the DNA is TGTGCCATCAGTCCCCTTGGGACAGGGGGGAGAAGGGTACAAGAGACCCAGTACTTC. The encoded protein is CAISPLGTGGRRVQETQYF.

Concerning this clone: The junction does not match germline at one end; this may be a read error. The rearrangement uses TRBV7-2 and TRBJ2-4, with 10 nucleotides matching TRBD2. In germline, CDR1 is SGHTA, CDR2 FQGNSA. This CDR3 region has 14 residues. CDR3 sequence (DNA): TGTGCCAGCAGCCCAATGGGGTGGAGCGGGGGGGGAGACTTC. It is translated as CASSPMGWSGGGDF. The full variable domain, completed using reference TRBV7-2 and TRBJ2-4, is GAGVSQSPSNKVTEKGKDVELRCDPISGHTALYWYRQSLGQGLEFLIYFQGNSAPDKSGLPSDRFSAERTGGSVSTLTIQRTQQEDSAVYLCASSPMGWSGGGDFGAGTRLSVL.

The gene calls are TRBV5-1 and TRBJ2-7; the D gene is possibly TRBD1 (5 bases). Trimming left V 2 bases short and J 6 bases short, with 9 bases between. Germline-derived CDR1 and CDR2 are SGHRS and YFSETQ. This CDR3 spans 12 amino acids. The CDR3 protein is CASSFGQGEQYF. CDR3 in DNA: TGCGCCAGCAGCTTCGGACAAGGCGAGCAGTACTTC.

J is TRBJ1-1 and V is TRBV1; the table's TRBD1 call for D was not verified on the DNA. TRBV1 is marked as a pseudogene. CDR3 length: 21 amino acids. CDR3 loop: CTSSQGPLAVGEGELNTEAFF. The CDR3 region has the DNA TGCACCAGCAGCCAAGGTCCGTTGGCAGTAGGGGAAGGAGAGTTGAACACTGAAGCTTTCTTT.

This clone was seen more than once but under ten times. The genes are TRBV7-9 and TRBJ2-7; possible D gene TRBD1, 5 bases. Germline-derived CDR1 and CDR2 are SEHNR and FQNEAQ (reference sequence). The CDR3 length is 12 residues. Trimming removed 5 bases at V and 7 bases at J, with 12 bases between. The CDR3 region has the DNA TGTGCCAGCAGCATTTTCCAGGGTGAGCAGTACTTC. Translation: CASSIFQGEQYF. The entire variable domain, with the rest obtained from reference TRBV7-9 and TRBJ2-7, is as follows: DTGVSQNPRHKITKRGQNVTFRCDPISEHNRLYWYRQTLGQGPEFLTYFQNEAQLEKSRLLSDRFSAERPKGSFSTLEIQRTEQGDSAMYLCASSIFQGEQYFGPGTRLTVT.

The chain employs TRBV5-1 and TRBJ2-7, with 10 bases fitting TRBD2. J was trimmed by 0 bases and V by 1 base; bases with no gene match: 7. This CDR3 region has 17 residues. Germline V CDR1 and CDR2: SGHRS, YFSETQ. CDR3 coding DNA: TGCGCCAGCAGCTTGCGTTCTAGCGGGAGAGGCTCCTACGAGCAGTACTTC. It yields the protein CASSLRSSGRGSYEQYF.

The CDR3 nucleotides are TGTGCCAGCACTCTTACAGGGAACACTGAAGCTTTCTTT. This sequence encodes CASTLTGNTEAFF. The chain uses TRBV2 and TRBJ1-1; a possible D gene is TRBD1 (5 bases). Trimming took off 7 bases at V and 1 base at J, with 10 bases between the two ends. The CDR3 is 13 amino acids. Germline CDR1 reads SNHLY; CDR2 reads FYNNEI. The full variable domain, with the rest looked up from reference TRBV2 and TRBJ1-1, is EPEVTQTPSHQVTQMGQEVILRCVPISNHLYFYWYRQILGQKVEFLVSFYNNEISEKSEIFDDQFSVERPDGSNFTLKIRSTKLEDSAMYFCASTLTGNTEAFFGQGTRLTVV.

V gene TRBV5-1 combines with J gene TRBJ2-3; TRBD2 matches 9 bases. The germline CDR1 and CDR2 sequences are SGHRS and YFSETQ. The CDR3 is 14 residues long. With V trimmed by 6 bases and J by 2 bases, 4 bases remained unmatched. CDR3 sequence: CASKASGVTDTQYF. CDR3 sequence (DNA): TGCGCCAGCAAGGCTAGCGGGGTCACAGATACGCAGTATTTT.

The chain uses TRBV9 and TRBJ2-5; TRBD1 matches 7 bases. V trimming: 4 bases; J trimming: 2 bases; junction bases outside the gene matches: 8. Per germline, CDR1 SGDLS and CDR2 YYNGEE. CDR3 length: 15 amino acids. The CDR3: CASSFRGQMQETQYF. CDR3 nucleotides: TGTGCCAGCAGCTTTAGGGGGCAGATGCAAGAGACCCAGTACTTC.

The chain employs TRBV29-1 and TRBJ1-1, with 7 bases lining up with TRBD1. V was clipped by 8 bases and J by 1 base; unmatched bases: 7. CDR1 is SQVTM, CDR2 ANQGSEA, per germline. The CDR3 consists of 13 residues. The CDR3 nucleotides read TGCAGCACCCGACAGGGTCCGAACACTGAAGCTTTCTTT. Its translation is CSTRQGPNTEAFF.

The chain joins TRBV7-8 to TRBJ2-5; maybe TRBD2 (5 bases). V lost 0 bases and J 5 bases, leaving 7 bases between the germline ends. Germline V lookup: CDR1 SGHVS, CDR2 FQNEAQ. The CDR3 is made up of 13 amino acids. This CDR3 is CASSLAQRETQYF. The CDR3, as DNA: TGTGCCAGCAGCTTAGCTCAGCGGGAGACCCAGTACTTC.

A few counts support this clone. The chain is built from TRBV7-2 and TRBJ2-7; 8 positions match TRBD2. CDR3 size: 16 residues. CDR1 is SGHTA and CDR2 is FQGNSA in the germline V gene. J was trimmed by 2 bases and V by 1 base; bases with no gene match: 7. CDR3 sequence (DNA): TGTGCCAGCAGCTTAGTGGGCGGGGGGCCCACCTACGAGCAGTACTTC. Translation gives CASSLVGGGPTYEQYF. Drawing the rest from reference TRBV7-2 and TRBJ2-7, the complete variable domain is GAGVSQSPSNKVTEKGKDVELRCDPISGHTALYWYRQSLGQGLEFLIYFQGNSAPDKSGLPSDRFSAERTGGSVSTLTIQRTQQEDSAVYLCASSLVGGGPTYEQYFGPGTRLTVT.

This clone has only a few counts. The genes are TRBV7-8 and TRBJ1-2, with TRBD1 identical over 8 bases. Germline V CDR1 and CDR2: SGHVS, FQNEAQ. Trimming at V came to 7 bases and at J to 2 bases, leaving 9 bases not matched to a gene. The CDR3 has 15 amino acids. In nucleotides, the CDR3 is TGTGCCAGCAACCGGGGGGACAGGTGGAACTATGGCTACACCTTC. Translated, it gives CASNRGDRWNYGYTF.